Reported below is one T cell receptor beta chain. This entry belongs to a study of OX40 agonist ivuxolimab in advanced cancers. At the level of the study: A male proportion of 70% to 90% was recorded, with mean age about 54 years and range roughly 20 to 90.

Data came from immunoSEQ multiplex PCR; TCRdb stores just in-frame clones and leaves some out. The data contain tens of thousands of clones, about nine tenths of them singletons. CDR1 LNHDA and CDR2 SQIVND come from the germline V gene (reference sequence). The CDR3 runs 16 residues. V dropped 8 bases and J dropped 1 base, with 18 bases sitting between them. V is TRBV19 and J is TRBJ1-5, with D uncertain. This specimen was CD4+ or CD8+ T cells sorted from blood, taken in a trial of the OX40 agonist ivuxolimab. The source is an adult with an advanced solid tumor such as melanoma, head and neck, liver or kidney cancer. The CDR3 region is CASGVGWRMSNQPQHF. In nucleotides, the CDR3 is TGTGCCAGTGGGGTTGGGTGGAGGATGAGCAATCAGCCCCAGCATTTT.